The entry below gives a single T cell receptor (beta chain) sequence along with its context. Its antigen is as yet unknown. These data are taken from a study of identical twins. Study observations and caveats: Conclusions rested on cross-sectional statistics rather than following the same donors. Memory repertoires showed no such pattern, whereas abundant cord blood beta clonotypes carried fewer insertions. For out-of-frame beta sequences, excess twin sharing was weaker.

The V segment lost 3 bases and the J segment 0 bases; nucleotides outside the gene matches: 3. The germline gives CDR1 LGHNA, CDR2 YNFKEQ. The length of the CDR3 is 16 residues. MiXCR was run by TCRdb on the 5' RACE reads, yielding one entry per CDR3 protein. The repertoire holds 1.5 million or so distinct CDR3 sequences, with around 29% as singletons. This sequence originates from a newborn girl in good health. Sequenced: cord blood. This chain joins TRBV4-2 and TRBJ2-3; 10 nucleotides align to TRBD2. The CDR3 protein is CASSQGAGGSTDTQYF. For the CDR3, the DNA is TGTGCCAGCAGCCAGGGAGCGGGGGGGAGCACAGATACGCAGTATTTT.